This TCR beta chain is drawn from a study of beta chain features in type 1 diabetes. Reverse transcribing all isolated RNA meant expressed TCRB transcripts were sequenced. Assay used: immunoSEQ multiplex PCR; TCRdb lists only in-frame clones, some missing. Of more than 95,000 clones in the sample, around 30% were seen once. Whole-study findings and limits: Researchers report that Type 1 diabetes patients had moderately but significantly shorter TCRB CDR3s across all four CD4+ subsets. Type 1 diabetes patients had VDJ junctions that carried fewer insertions and more deletions.

The germline gives CDR1 SNHLY, CDR2 FYNNEI. V dropped 5 bases and J dropped 2; count of bases not matched to a gene: 7. This CDR3 comprises 16 residues. Concerning this clone: What it binds is unknown.

The chain has TRBV2 and TRBJ1-2; 11 positions match TRBD1. The sequencing sample was made of central memory CD4+ T cells from blood. This receptor was taken from a woman younger than 30 with type 1 diabetes. CDR3 bases: TGTGCCAGCAGTCTTGGCCGGGACAGGGGGAACTATGGCTACACCTTC. It specifies CASSLGRDRGNYGYTF.